A selection of T cell receptor beta chains follows, all from one sample in a study of cytomegalovirus exposure and HLA in healthy donors. The protocol was immunoSEQ multiplex PCR, while the TCRdb copy is restricted to in-frame clones and leaves out a portion. This sample carries 37,000 or so clones, about four fifths of them seen once, and the ten largest clones take about 9.3%. The sequencing input was PBMCs. The receptors come from a woman aged 35 to 49 in good health and CMV-seronegative. Each CDR3 is given with its conserved first and last residue.

v_call	j_call	cdr3_aa
TRBV27	TRBJ1-6	CASRTGNSPLHF
TRBV5-4	TRBJ1-1	CASTKTGVNTEAFF
TRBV4-1	TRBJ1-2	CASSQDPQGQGYTF
TRBV28	TRBJ2-6	CATSNPTGANVLTF
TRBV27	TRBJ1-6	CASSLRSGTGAISYNSPLHF
TRBV28	TRBJ1-6	CASSLIGNSPLHF
TRBV4-1	TRBJ2-5	CASSPMTSGETQYF
TRBV7-2	TRBJ1-2	CASSSRQGGGYTF
TRBV27	TRBJ1-2	CATRGGGQGARGYTF
TRBV19	TRBJ1-5	CASSMGQGGQPQHF
TRBV4-3	TRBJ1-1	CASSQSDRGLTEAFF
TRBV19	TRBJ1-5	CASRNGWGLGNQPQHF
TRBV6-4	TRBJ2-1	CASSVRGGPDEQFF
TRBV7-8	TRBJ1-2	CASSLDSGGEGYGYTF
TRBV10-3	TRBJ2-1	CAIGTGGEWGSSYNEQFF
TRBV4-1	TRBJ2-1	CASSQEGGFYNEQFF
TRBV7-2	TRBJ2-7	CASRGTGGITYEQYF
TRBV7-2	TRBJ2-1	CASSLSGPNEQFF
TRBV5-1	TRBJ1-6	CASSPGTGARTPLHF
TRBV7-2	TRBJ2-4	CASSLARGGSLKNIQYF
TRBV18	TRBJ2-3	CASSPYTDTQYF
TRBV7-2	TRBJ1-5	CASQQGSNQPQHF
TRBV21-1	TRBJ2-1	CASTKAAFEDRGNEQFF
TRBV7-9	TRBJ2-7	CASSSTGISYEQYF
TRBV6-5	TRBJ1-2	CASSYSPPGTYGYTF
TRBV5-6	TRBJ2-5	CASSSYRQGVETQYF
TRBV11-2	TRBJ1-5	CASSFAGGQPQHF
TRBV27	TRBJ2-4	CASRSGVAKNIQYF
TRBV2	TRBJ1-4	CASGDRDQRF
TRBV2	TRBJ2-7	CASSEALGVSYEQYF
TRBV29-1	TRBJ1-3	CSVLSGNTIYF
TRBV10-2	TRBJ1-1	CASSESGLGGTEAFF
TRBV4-3	TRBJ2-2	CASSQGKGVGELFF
TRBV6-1	TRBJ2-5	CASSEYWELAGETQYF
TRBV11-2	TRBJ1-6	CASSLEQGNSPLHF
TRBV9	TRBJ2-5	CASSVDLAGRQETQYF
TRBV7-7	TRBJ2-1	CASSSMEANEQFF
TRBV4-1	TRBJ2-1	CASERGNEQFF
TRBV28	TRBJ1-6	CASSLDRSYNSPLHF
TRBV4-3	TRBJ1-6	CASSSTAQGYNSPLHF
TRBV7-9	TRBJ1-1	CASSPWDSEAFF
TRBV27	TRBJ1-2	CASFPFRVNYGYTF
TRBV7-8	TRBJ1-2	CASSLDGQGRPNYGYTF
TRBV5-1	TRBJ1-1	CASSPDSMNTEAFF